This TCR beta chain was sequenced for a study of cytomegalovirus exposure and HLA in healthy donors. Study results and caveats: CMV serostatus was the sole immune exposure data available.

A note on this clone: Antigen specificity is unknown.

PCR primers comprised 60 Vbeta and 13 Jbeta primers. Assay: immunoSEQ multiplex PCR; the TCRdb copy retains only in-frame clones and omits some. The sample has about 110,000 clones; around 75% are singletons. CDR3 size: 20 residues. The V segment lost 4 bases and the J segment 6 bases; nucleotides outside the gene matches: 20. In germline, CDR1 is PRHDT, CDR2 FYEKMQ (reference sequence). Nominally healthy donors provided the samples, though records likely missed some immune exposures. The receptor was isolated from a man aged 35 to 55 in good health and CMV-seronegative. Sequencing input: PBMCs. This chain uses TRBV13 with TRBJ2-3; 12 bases align to TRBD2. The CDR3 coding sequence is TGTGCCAGCAGCTCTCCCCCCTCCTCCGGGGCTAGCGGGGGGGCGGATACGCAGTATTTT. As protein: CASSSPPSSGASGGADTQYF.